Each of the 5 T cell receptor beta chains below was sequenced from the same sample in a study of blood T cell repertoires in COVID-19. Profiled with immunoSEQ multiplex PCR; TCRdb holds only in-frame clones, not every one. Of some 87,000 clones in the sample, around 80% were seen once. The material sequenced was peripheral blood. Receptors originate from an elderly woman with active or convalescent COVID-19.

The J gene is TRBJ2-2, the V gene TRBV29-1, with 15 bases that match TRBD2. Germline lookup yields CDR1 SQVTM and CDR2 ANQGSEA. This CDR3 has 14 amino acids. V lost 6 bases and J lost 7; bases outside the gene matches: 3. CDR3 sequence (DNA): TGCAGCGTCGGGACTAGCGGGGGGTTCGGGGAGCTGTTTTTT. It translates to CSVGTSGGFGELFF.

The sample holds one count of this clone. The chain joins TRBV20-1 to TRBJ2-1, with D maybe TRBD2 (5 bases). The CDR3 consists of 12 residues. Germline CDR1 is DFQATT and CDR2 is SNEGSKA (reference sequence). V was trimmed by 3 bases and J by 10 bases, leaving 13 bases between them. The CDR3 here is CSASPPSGEQFF. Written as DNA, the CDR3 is TGCAGTGCTAGTCCACCTTCGGGAGAGCAGTTCTTC.

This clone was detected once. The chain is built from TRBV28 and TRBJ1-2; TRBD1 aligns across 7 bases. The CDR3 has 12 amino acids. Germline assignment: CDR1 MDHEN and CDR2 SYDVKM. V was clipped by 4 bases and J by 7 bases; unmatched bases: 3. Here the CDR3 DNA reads TGTGCCAGCAGTTCGGGACAGTCTGGCTACACCTTC. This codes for CASSSGQSGYTF.

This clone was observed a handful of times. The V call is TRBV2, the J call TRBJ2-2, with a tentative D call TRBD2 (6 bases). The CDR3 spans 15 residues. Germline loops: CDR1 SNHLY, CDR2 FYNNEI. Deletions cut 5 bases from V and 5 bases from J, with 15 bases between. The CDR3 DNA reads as TGTGCCAGCAGTCGGACTACCTTCGAAACCGGGGAGCTGTTTTTT. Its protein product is CASSRTTFETGELFF.

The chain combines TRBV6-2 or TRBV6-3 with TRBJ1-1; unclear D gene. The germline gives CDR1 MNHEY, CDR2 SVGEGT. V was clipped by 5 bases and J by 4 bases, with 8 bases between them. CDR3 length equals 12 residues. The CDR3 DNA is TGTGCCAGCAGTGAGTTGCGCACTGAAGCTTTCTTT. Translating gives CASSELRTEAFF.